This TCR beta chain is drawn from a study of cytomegalovirus exposure and HLA in healthy donors. Study-level background: The use of the same platform for the approximately 110 validation repertoires and the roughly 680 first-cohort repertoires was reported by a later analysis. Study-wide results and limits: CMV antigen specificity of three CMV-associated chains was confirmed in vitro. The classifier reportedly diagnosed cytomegalovirus status with high sensitivity and specificity. Usually a TCR sequence was rare, but some public TCRs were found in many donors.

This clone was seen a single time. Antigen specificity is unknown. The germline V gene encodes CDR1 SGHTA and CDR2 FQGNSA. Trimming stripped 5 bases from V and 3 bases from J, with 10 bases between. This CDR3 is 14 amino acids long. Profiling relied on immunoSEQ multiplex PCR, and the TCRdb table lists in-frame clones only, not all of them. The sample records 97,000 or so clones, approximately 88% being singletons. The chain joins TRBV7-2 to TRBJ2-2; D uncertain. This TCR was recovered from a woman aged 25-40 years in good health and CMV-seronegative. The sequenced material came from PBMCs. The CDR3 sequence: CASSLRSYTGELFF. CDR3 bases: TGTGCCAGCAGCCTTAGATCTTACACCGGGGAGCTGTTTTTT.